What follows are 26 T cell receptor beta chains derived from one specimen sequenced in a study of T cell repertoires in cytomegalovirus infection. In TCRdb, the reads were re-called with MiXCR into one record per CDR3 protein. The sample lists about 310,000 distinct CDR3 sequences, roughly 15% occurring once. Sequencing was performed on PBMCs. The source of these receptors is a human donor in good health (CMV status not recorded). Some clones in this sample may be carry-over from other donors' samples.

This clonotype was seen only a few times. The CDR3, as DNA: TGTGCCAGCAGTTACTCCAGGGAGGGAGGGGAAGAGACCCAGTACTTC. This sequence encodes CASSYSREGGEETQYF. This chain joins TRBV6-6 and TRBJ2-5; 7 nucleotides match TRBD2. Germline V gene data show CDR1 as MNHNY and CDR2 as SVGAGI (reference sequence). Trimming removed 0 bases from V and 3 bases from J; junction bases left unmatched: 7. The CDR3 extends over 16 amino acids.

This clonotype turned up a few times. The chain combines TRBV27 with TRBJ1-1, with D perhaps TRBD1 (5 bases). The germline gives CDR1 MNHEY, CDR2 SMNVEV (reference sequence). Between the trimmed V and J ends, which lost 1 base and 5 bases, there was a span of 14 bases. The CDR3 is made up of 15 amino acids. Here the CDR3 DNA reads TGTGCCAGCAGTTTATTAGGCAGGGTGGAAACTGAAGCTTTCTTT. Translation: CASSLLGRVETEAFF.

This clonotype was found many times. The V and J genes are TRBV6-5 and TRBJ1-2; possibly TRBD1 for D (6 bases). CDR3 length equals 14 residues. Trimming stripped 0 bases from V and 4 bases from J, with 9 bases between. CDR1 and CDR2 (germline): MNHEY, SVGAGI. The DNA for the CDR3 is TGTGCCAGCAGTTACTCAGGGACATCCTATGGCTACACCTTC. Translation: CASSYSGTSYGYTF.

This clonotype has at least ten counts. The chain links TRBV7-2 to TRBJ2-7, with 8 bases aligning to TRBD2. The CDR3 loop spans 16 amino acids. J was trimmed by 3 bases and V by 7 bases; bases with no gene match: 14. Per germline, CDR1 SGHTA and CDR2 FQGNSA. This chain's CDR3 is CASTIGVPAGVYEQYF. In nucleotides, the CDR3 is TGTGCCAGCACCATAGGGGTTCCAGCGGGGGTCTACGAGCAGTACTTC.

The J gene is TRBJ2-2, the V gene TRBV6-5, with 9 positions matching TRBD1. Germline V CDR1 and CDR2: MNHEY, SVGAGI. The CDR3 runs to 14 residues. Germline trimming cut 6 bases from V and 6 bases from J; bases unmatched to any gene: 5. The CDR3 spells CASRGQGSAGELFF. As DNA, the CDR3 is TGTGCCAGCAGGGGACAGGGTTCGGCCGGGGAGCTGTTTTTT.

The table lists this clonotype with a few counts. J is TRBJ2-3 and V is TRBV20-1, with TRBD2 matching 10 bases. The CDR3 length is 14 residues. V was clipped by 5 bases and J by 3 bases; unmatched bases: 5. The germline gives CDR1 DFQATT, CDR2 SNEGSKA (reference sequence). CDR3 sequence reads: CSASLGLATDTQYF. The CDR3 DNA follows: TGCAGTGCTTCCCTGGGACTAGCGACAGATACGCAGTATTTT.

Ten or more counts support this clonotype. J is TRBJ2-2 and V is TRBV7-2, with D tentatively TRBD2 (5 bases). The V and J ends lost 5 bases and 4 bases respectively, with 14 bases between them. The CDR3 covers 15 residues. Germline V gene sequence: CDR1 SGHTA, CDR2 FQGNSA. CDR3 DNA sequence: TGTGCCAGCAGCCCCCGGGCGGGCCTCACCGGGGAGCTGTTTTTT. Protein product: CASSPRAGLTGELFF.

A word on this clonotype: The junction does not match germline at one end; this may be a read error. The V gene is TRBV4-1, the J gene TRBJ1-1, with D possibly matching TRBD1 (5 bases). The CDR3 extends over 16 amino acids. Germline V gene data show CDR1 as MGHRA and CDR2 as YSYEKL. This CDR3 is CASGQVFQGTYTEAFF. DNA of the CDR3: TGTGCCAGCGGCCAAGTGTTCCAGGGTACGTACACTGAAGCTTTCTTT.

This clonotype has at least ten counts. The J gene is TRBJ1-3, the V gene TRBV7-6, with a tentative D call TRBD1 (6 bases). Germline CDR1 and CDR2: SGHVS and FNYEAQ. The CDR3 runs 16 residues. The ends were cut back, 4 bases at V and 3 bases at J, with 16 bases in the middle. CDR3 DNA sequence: TGTGCCAGCAGCTCTAGGGGGGGGGCCGGTGGAAACACCATATATTTT. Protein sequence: CASSSRGGAGGNTIYF.

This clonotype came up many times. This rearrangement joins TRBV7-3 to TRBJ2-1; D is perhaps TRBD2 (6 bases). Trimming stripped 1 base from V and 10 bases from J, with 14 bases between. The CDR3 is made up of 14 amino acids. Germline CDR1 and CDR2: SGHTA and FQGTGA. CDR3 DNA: TGTGCCAGCAGCTTAAACGGGGGAGAGGGAGAGCAGTTCTTC. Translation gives CASSLNGGEGEQFF.

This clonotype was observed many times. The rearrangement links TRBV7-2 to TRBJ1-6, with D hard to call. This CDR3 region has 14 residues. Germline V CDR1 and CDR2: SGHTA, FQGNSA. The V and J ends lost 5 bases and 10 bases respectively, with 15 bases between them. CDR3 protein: CASSPGRYSSPLHF. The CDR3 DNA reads TGTGCCAGCAGCCCCGGGCGGTATAGCTCACCCCTCCACTTT.

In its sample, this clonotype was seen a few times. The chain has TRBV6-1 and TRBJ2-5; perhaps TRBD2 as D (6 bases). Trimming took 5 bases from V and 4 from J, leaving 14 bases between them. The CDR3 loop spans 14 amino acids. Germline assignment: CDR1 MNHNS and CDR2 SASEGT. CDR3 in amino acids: CASSSRLVAETQYF. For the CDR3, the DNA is TGTGCCAGCAGTTCCAGACTAGTGGCAGAGACCCAGTACTTC.

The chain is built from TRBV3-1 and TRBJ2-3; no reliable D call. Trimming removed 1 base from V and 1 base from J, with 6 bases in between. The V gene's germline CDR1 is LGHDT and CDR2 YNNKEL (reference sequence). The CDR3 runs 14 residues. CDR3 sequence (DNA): TGTGCCAGCAGCCAAGTTAGGGGCACAGATACGCAGTATTTT. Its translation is CASSQVRGTDTQYF.

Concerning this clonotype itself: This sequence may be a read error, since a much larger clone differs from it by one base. CDR3 amino acids: CASRFDSANTEAFF. Written as DNA, the CDR3 is TGTGCCAGCAGATTTGACAGCGCGAACACTGAAGCTTTCTTT. V and J are TRBV12-3 or TRBV12-4 and TRBJ1-1; possible D gene TRBD1, 5 bases. There are 14 residues in the CDR3. Trimming took off 6 bases at V and 1 base at J, with 12 bases between the two ends.

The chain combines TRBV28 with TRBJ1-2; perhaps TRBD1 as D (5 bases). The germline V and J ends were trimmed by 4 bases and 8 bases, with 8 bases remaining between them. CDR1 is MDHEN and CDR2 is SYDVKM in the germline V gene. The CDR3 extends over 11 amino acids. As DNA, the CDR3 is TGTGCCAGCAGTTCTCGGACAGGCTACACCTTC. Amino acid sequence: CASSSRTGYTF.

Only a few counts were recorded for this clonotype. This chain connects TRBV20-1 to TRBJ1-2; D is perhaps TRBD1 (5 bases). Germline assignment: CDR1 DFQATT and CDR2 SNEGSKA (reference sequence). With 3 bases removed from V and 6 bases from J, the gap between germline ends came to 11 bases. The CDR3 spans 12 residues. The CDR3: CSASGRGDGYTF. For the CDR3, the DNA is TGCAGTGCTAGTGGTCGAGGGGATGGCTACACCTTC.

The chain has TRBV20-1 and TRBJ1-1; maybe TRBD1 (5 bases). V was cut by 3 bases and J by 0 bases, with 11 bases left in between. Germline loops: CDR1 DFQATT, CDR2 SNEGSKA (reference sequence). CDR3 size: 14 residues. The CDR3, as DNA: TGCAGTGCTAGTATGGCAGGGCTGAACACTGAAGCTTTCTTT. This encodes CSASMAGLNTEAFF.

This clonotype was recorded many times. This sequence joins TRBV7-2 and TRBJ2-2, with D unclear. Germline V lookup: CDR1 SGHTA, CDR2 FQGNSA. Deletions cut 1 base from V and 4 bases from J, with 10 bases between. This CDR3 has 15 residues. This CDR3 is CASSLVLGITGELFF. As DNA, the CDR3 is TGTGCCAGCAGCTTAGTTCTAGGCATCACCGGGGAGCTGTTTTTT. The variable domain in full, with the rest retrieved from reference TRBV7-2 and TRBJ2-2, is GAGVSQSPSNKVTEKGKDVELRCDPISGHTALYWYRQSLGQGLEFLIYFQGNSAPDKSGLPSDRFSAERTGGSVSTLTIQRTQQEDSAVYLCASSLVLGITGELFFGEGSRLTVL.

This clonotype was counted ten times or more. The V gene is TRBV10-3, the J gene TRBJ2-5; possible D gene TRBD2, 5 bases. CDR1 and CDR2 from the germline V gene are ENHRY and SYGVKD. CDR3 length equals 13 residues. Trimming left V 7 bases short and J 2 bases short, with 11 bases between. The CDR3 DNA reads TGTGCCATCAAATCAGCGGATCAAGAGACCCAGTACTTC. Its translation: CAIKSADQETQYF.

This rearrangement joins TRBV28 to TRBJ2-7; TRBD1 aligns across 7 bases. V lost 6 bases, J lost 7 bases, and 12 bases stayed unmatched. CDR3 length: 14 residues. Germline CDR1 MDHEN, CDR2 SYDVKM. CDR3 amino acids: CASSSGQVGMEQYF. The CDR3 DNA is TGTGCCAGCAGCTCAGGACAGGTGGGAATGGAGCAGTACTTC.

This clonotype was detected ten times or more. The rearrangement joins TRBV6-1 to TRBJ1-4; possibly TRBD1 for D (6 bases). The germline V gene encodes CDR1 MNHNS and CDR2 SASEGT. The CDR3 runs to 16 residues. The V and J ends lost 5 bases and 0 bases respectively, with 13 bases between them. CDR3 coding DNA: TGTGCCAGCAGTTTATTCCAGGGGTCAACTAATGAAAAACTGTTTTTT. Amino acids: CASSLFQGSTNEKLFF.

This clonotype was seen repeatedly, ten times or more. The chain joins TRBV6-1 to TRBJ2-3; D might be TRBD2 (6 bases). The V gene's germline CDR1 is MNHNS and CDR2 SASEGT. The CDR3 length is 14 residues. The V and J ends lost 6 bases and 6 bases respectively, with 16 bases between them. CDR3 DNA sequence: TGTGCCAGCAGGCAGACTAGTTCAGACGATACGCAGTATTTT. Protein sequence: CASRQTSSDDTQYF.

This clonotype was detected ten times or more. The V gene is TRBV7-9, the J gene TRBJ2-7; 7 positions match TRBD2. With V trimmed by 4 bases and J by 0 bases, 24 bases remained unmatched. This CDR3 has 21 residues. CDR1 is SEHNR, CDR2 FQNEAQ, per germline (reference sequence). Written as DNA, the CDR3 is TGTGCCAGCAGCTCCGAGCGGGGAAGAGCTATCTTGCTTCGTACCTCCTACGAGCAGTACTTC. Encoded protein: CASSSERGRAILLRTSYEQYF.

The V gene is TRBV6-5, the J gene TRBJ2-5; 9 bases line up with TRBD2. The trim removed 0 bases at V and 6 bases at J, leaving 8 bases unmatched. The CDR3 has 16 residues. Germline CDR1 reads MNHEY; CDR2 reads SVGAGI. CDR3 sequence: CASSYSNPSGAQTQYF. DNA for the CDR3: TGTGCCAGCAGTTACTCGAATCCTAGCGGGGCGCAGACCCAGTACTTC.

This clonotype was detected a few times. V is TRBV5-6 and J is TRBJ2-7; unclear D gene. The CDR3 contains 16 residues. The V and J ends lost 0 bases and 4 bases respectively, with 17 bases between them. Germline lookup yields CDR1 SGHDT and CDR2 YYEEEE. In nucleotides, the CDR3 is TGTGCCAGCAGCTTGGGAAGGCCCCGCGTTGGATACGAGCAGTACTTC. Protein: CASSLGRPRVGYEQYF.

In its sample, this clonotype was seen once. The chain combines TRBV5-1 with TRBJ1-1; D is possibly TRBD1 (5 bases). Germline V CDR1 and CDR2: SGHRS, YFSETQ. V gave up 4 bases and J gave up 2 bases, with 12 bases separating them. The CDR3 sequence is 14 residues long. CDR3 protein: CASSPYGGNTEAFF. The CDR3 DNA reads TGCGCCAGCAGCCCGTACGGGGGTAACACTGAAGCTTTCTTT.